Detailed here is one T cell receptor (beta chain). What it binds is unknown. The data are from a study of cytomegalovirus exposure and HLA in healthy donors. Germline V gene lookup returns CDR1 SEHNR and CDR2 FQNEAQ (reference sequence). The CDR3 length is 13 residues. Trimming took off 6 bases at V and 5 bases at J, with 13 bases between the two ends. Points from the study as a whole: The number of N-insertions in an Asian-associated ancestry cluster was reportedly below the approximately 690-donor mean in a later analysis. There were some V segments, including TRBV6-2 and TRBV6-3, excluded as indistinguishable.

PCR amplification relied on 60 Vbeta primers (plus 13 Jbeta primers). Here immunoSEQ multiplex PCR was the method, and the copy in TCRdb shows in-frame clones only, minus some. The profile shows roughly 170,000 clones, about 80% of them singletons. The sequence was obtained from a boy aged 5-17 years in good health and CMV-seronegative. The chain combines TRBV7-9 with TRBJ1-2; D might be TRBD1 (6 bases). Sequencing was done on a sample of PBMCs. In nucleotides, the CDR3 is TGTGCCAGCAGTTATACAGGGCCATATGGCTACACCTTC. Its translation is CASSYTGPYGYTF. Drawing the rest from reference TRBV7-9 and TRBJ1-2, the complete variable domain is DTGVSQNPRHKITKRGQNVTFRCDPISEHNRLYWYRQTLGQGPEFLTYFQNEAQLEKSRLLSDRFSAERPKGSFSTLEIQRTEQGDSAMYLCASSYTGPYGYTFGSGTRLTVV.